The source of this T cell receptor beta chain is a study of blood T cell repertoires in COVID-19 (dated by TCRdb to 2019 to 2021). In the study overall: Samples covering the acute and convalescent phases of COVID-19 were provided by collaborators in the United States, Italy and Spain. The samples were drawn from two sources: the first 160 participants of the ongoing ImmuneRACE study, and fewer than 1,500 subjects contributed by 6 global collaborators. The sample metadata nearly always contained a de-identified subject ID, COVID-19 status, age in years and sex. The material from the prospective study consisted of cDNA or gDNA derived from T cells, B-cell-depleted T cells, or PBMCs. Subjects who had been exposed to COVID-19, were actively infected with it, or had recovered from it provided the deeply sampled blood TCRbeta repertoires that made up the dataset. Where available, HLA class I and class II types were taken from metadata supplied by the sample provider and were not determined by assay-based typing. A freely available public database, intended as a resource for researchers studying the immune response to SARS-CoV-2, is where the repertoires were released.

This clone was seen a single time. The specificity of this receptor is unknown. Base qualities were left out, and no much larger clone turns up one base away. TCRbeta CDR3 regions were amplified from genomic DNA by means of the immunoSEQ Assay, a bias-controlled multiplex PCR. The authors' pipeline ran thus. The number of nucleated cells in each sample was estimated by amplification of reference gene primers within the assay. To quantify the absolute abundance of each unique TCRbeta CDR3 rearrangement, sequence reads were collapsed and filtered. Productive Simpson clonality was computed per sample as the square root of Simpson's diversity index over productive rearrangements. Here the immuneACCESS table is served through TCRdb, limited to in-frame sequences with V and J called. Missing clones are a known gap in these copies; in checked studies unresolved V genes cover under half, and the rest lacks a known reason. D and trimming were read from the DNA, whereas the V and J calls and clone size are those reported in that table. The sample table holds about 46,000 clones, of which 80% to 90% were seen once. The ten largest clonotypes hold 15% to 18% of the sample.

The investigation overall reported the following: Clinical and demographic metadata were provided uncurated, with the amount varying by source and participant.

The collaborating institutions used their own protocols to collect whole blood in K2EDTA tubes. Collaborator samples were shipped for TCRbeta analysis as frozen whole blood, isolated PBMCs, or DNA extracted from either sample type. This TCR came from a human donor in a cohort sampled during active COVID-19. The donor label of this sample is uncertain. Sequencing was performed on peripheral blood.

The CDR3 sequence is CASSQGQGHEQYF. The bases are TGTGCCAGCAGCCAAGGACAGGGCCACGAGCAGTACTTC. The rearrangement combines TRBV12-3 or TRBV12-4 with TRBJ2-7; 8 nucleotides in the junction match TRBD1. V trim: 6 bases; J trim: 5 bases; unmatched bases: 6. CDR3 length: 13 amino acids, cysteine to phenylalanine. Of the read, only the CDR3 DNA is kept; its 39 bases are in frame from base 1.